Below, 31 T cell receptor beta chains from the same sample are listed, as sequenced in a study of blood T cell repertoires in COVID-19. TCRdb's copy holds only in-frame clones and misses some; the assay was immunoSEQ multiplex PCR. The table lists more than 150,000 clones, just under 90% of them singletons. Sequenced: peripheral blood. These receptors originate from a woman in her sixties or seventies with COVID-19, enrolled during active disease.

CDR3 sequence: CASSTGLAGDPEETQYF. CDR3 DNA sequence: TGTGCCAGTAGTACGGGACTAGCGGGAGACCCTGAAGAGACCCAGTACTTC. This chain links TRBV19 with TRBJ2-5; 14 positions agree with TRBD2. Trimming removed 4 bases from V and 3 bases from J; junction bases left unmatched: 7. CDR1 and CDR2 (germline): LNHDA, SQIVND (reference sequence). CDR3 length: 17 residues.

This chain connects TRBV19 to TRBJ1-2; unclear D gene. Germline lookup yields CDR1 LNHDA and CDR2 SQIVND (reference sequence). This CDR3 is 14 amino acids long. Trimming removed 5 bases from V and 7 bases from J, with 17 bases in between. CDR3 sequence reads: CASSPGGVFLGYTF. For the CDR3, the DNA is TGTGCCAGTAGTCCCGGCGGTGTATTTCTTGGCTACACCTTC.

V and J are TRBV4-2 and TRBJ2-5, with a weak D call TRBD1 (6 bases). The CDR3 extends over 14 amino acids. The germline V gene encodes CDR1 LGHNA and CDR2 YNFKEQ. Trimming removed 4 bases from V and 7 bases from J, with 16 bases in between. CDR3 nucleotide sequence: TGTGCCAGCAGCCCAACAGGGCTTCTTGCGACCCAGTACTTC. It encodes CASSPTGLLATQYF.

The chain employs TRBV5-1 and TRBJ2-2; D may be TRBD1 (6 bases). V was cut by 3 bases and J by 0 bases, with 12 bases left in between. The CDR3 sequence is 16 residues long. Germline CDR1 and CDR2: SGHRS and YFSETQ. The chain's CDR3 is CASSSGWTANTGELFF. The CDR3 bases are TGCGCCAGCAGCTCTGGGTGGACAGCGAACACCGGGGAGCTGTTTTTT.

The chain has TRBV28 and TRBJ1-4; perhaps TRBD1 as D (5 bases). The V gene lost 5 bases and the J gene lost 8 bases, with 18 bases spanning the gap. The V gene's germline CDR1 is MDHEN and CDR2 SYDVKM. The CDR3 totals 15 residues. The CDR3 DNA reads as TGTGCCAGCAGTAAGACAGTCAACGGACCCGAAAAACTGTTTTTT. Residues: CASSKTVNGPEKLFF.

V usage is TRBV6-7 and J usage is TRBJ2-5, with D possibly being TRBD1 (7 bases). TRBV6-7 is an ORF, with its function uncertain. The germline V and J ends were trimmed by 0 bases and 5 bases, with 10 bases remaining between them. The CDR3 consists of 14 residues. The DNA for the CDR3 is TGTGCCAGCAGTTACTCTCAGGGGGGTGAGACCCAGTACTTC. Protein product: CASSYSQGGETQYF.

The rearrangement uses TRBV5-1 and TRBJ2-5; TRBD1 aligns across 7 bases. Germline values: CDR1 SGHRS, CDR2 YFSETQ. Germline trimming cut 5 bases from V and 2 bases from J; bases unmatched to any gene: 6. CDR3 length: 14 residues. CDR3 bases: TGCGCCAGCAGGAAGAGGACAGGACAAGAGACCCAGTACTTC. This gives the protein CASRKRTGQETQYF.

The chain recombines TRBV5-1 with TRBJ2-3, with 8 bases identical to TRBD2. There are 15 residues in the CDR3. Germline CDR1 reads SGHRS; CDR2 reads YFSETQ. Unmatched junction bases numbered 9, after V lost 3 bases and J lost 6 bases. The CDR3 here is CASSWTSRRVDTQYF. The CDR3 DNA is TGCGCCAGCAGCTGGACTAGCAGGAGGGTGGATACGCAGTATTTT.

The chain links TRBV7-9 to TRBJ2-3; 12 bases match TRBD2. Per germline, CDR1 SEHNR and CDR2 FQNEAQ (reference sequence). This CDR3 is 18 amino acids long. J was trimmed by 5 bases and V by 5 bases; bases with no gene match: 14. For the CDR3, the DNA is TGTGCCAGCAGCCCGAAACCTCTAGCGGGAGGGCCGATAGATACGCAGTATTTT. Amino acid sequence: CASSPKPLAGGPIDTQYF.

A single count supports this clone. DNA for the CDR3: TGTGCCAGTAGTATCGGGACAGGGCGATCCCCCCTCCACTTT. Encoded protein: CASSIGTGRSPLHF. This chain connects TRBV19 to TRBJ1-6, with 9 bases identical to TRBD1. The CDR3 contains 14 residues. J was trimmed by 13 bases and V by 3 bases; bases with no gene match: 7. Germline CDR1 and CDR2: LNHDA and SQIVND (reference sequence).

This chain links TRBV30 with TRBJ2-7; tentatively, D is TRBD1 (5 bases). The CDR3 is 14 amino acids. CDR1 is GTSNPN, CDR2 SVGIG, per germline (reference sequence). V shed 0 bases and J shed 2 bases, with 11 bases lying between them. CDR3 protein: CAWSVSGPPYEQYF. The CDR3 coding sequence is TGTGCCTGGAGTGTATCAGGGCCCCCCTACGAGCAGTACTTC.

The chain combines TRBV6-4 with TRBJ2-7; no reliable D call. The CDR3 extends over 13 amino acids. Germline V gene data show CDR1 as MRHNA and CDR2 as SNTAGT. Trimming cost V 6 bases and J 3 bases, with 12 bases left between them. The CDR3, as DNA: TGTGCCAGCAGACACAGTTTCGTCTACGAGCAGTACTTC. This codes for CASRHSFVYEQYF.

The V gene is TRBV15, the J gene TRBJ1-5; the match to TRBD1 covers 7 bases. The J segment lost 3 bases and the V segment lost 5 bases, leaving 7 bases of the junction unmatched. The germline V gene encodes CDR1 LNHNV and CDR2 YYDKDF (reference sequence). This CDR3 is built from 15 residues. The CDR3 sequence is CATSLDDRDNQPQHF. CDR3 in DNA: TGTGCCACCAGCCTAGACGACAGGGACAATCAGCCCCAGCATTTT.

The chain employs TRBV3-1 (or the pseudogene TRBV3-2) and TRBJ1-2; 9 bases are shared with TRBD1. Trimming took 3 bases from V and 3 from J; bases not matched to a gene: 8. Germline-derived CDR1 and CDR2 are LGHDT and YNNKEL (reference sequence). CDR3 size: 16 residues. CDR3 nucleotide sequence: TGTGCCAGCAGCCACACAGGGGGCGCGTTTTACTATGGCTACACCTTC. Protein: CASSHTGGAFYYGYTF.

The chain is built from TRBV5-1 and TRBJ2-5; D remains unclear. The CDR3 runs 13 residues. Trimming cost V 0 bases and J 2 bases, with 5 bases left between them. Germline V gene sequence: CDR1 SGHRS, CDR2 YFSETQ. CDR3 amino acids: CASSLGQQETQYF. DNA of the CDR3: TGCGCCAGCAGCTTGGGCCAGCAAGAGACCCAGTACTTC.

This sequence joins TRBV19 and TRBJ2-2; a weak D match, TRBD1 (6 bases). The germline V gene encodes CDR1 LNHDA and CDR2 SQIVND (reference sequence). The CDR3 runs to 14 residues. Trimming cost V 6 bases and J 3 bases, with 11 bases left between them. The CDR3 reads CASRTGRDTGELFF. The DNA for the CDR3 is TGTGCCAGTAGGACAGGACGAGACACCGGGGAGCTGTTTTTT. The full variable domain, with the rest looked up from reference TRBV19 and TRBJ2-2, is DGGITQSPKYLFRKEGQNVTLSCEQNLNHDAMYWYRQDPGQGLRLIYYSQIVNDFQKGDIAEGYSVSREKKESFPLTVTSAQKNPTAFYLCASRTGRDTGELFFGEGSRLTVL.

This chain connects TRBV10-2 to TRBJ1-4; TRBD1 matches at 8 bases. The CDR3 runs 18 residues. The ends lost 0 bases at V and 8 bases at J; junction bases unmatched: 14. Germline V lookup: CDR1 WSHSY, CDR2 SAAADI. For the CDR3, the DNA is TGCGCCAGCAGTGAGTCCCGGACAGGGAGACCTTTAGGAGAAAAACTGTTTTTT. Protein sequence: CASSESRTGRPLGEKLFF.

The CDR3, as DNA: TGCAGCTTCCGGTTCATGGAGCAGTTCTTC. Residues: CSFRFMEQFF. The genes are TRBV29-1 and TRBJ2-1; D gene uncertain. This CDR3 has 10 residues. The V gene lost 8 bases and the J gene lost 10 bases, with 12 bases spanning the gap. Germline V gene lookup returns CDR1 SQVTM and CDR2 ANQGSEA.

The V call is TRBV6-5, the J call TRBJ2-7; 11 nucleotides line up with TRBD2. The CDR3 loop spans 15 amino acids. CDR1 MNHEY and CDR2 SVGAGI come from the germline V gene. With V trimmed by 6 bases and J by 5 bases, 9 bases remained unmatched. CDR3 nucleotide sequence: TGTGCCAGCAGCCTAAATAGCGGGAGGGCCAACGAGCAGTACTTC. Translation: CASSLNSGRANEQYF.

This sequence joins TRBV15 and TRBJ2-3; D might be TRBD1 (6 bases). Germline V gene data show CDR1 as LNHNV and CDR2 as YYDKDF (reference sequence). This CDR3 has 14 amino acids. Between the trimmed V and J ends, which lost 2 bases and 1 base, there was a span of 7 bases. The CDR3 bases are TGTGCCACCAGCAGAAGACAGGGCACAGATACGCAGTATTTT. Amino acid sequence: CATSRRQGTDTQYF.

The chain has TRBV6-6 and TRBJ1-2, with D perhaps matching TRBD1 (6 bases). CDR1 is MNHNY and CDR2 is SVGAGI in the germline V gene (reference sequence). The CDR3 has 14 residues. Trimming cost V 5 bases and J 8 bases, with 18 bases left between them. The CDR3 here is CASSQGQGREGYTF. The CDR3, as DNA: TGTGCCAGCAGTCAGGGGCAGGGGAGGGAAGGCTACACCTTC.

This clone was seen a single time. The chain employs TRBV11-3 and TRBJ2-3; 11 bases are a match to TRBD1. Germline trimming cut 4 bases from V and 1 base from J; bases unmatched to any gene: 7. This CDR3 spans 17 amino acids. Germline V lookup: CDR1 SGHNT, CDR2 YENEEA. This CDR3 is CASSSRTGGAGTDTQYF. The CDR3 DNA reads TGTGCCAGCAGCTCCCGGACAGGGGGCGCGGGCACAGATACGCAGTATTTT.

V gene TRBV19 combines with J gene TRBJ2-3; a possible D gene is TRBD1 (5 bases). V was shortened by 2 bases and J by 1 base, with 10 bases between the two germline ends. The CDR3 is 15 residues long. The V gene's germline CDR1 is LNHDA and CDR2 SQIVND (reference sequence). DNA of the CDR3: TGTGCCAGTAGTATACCGCAGGGTGGCACAGATACGCAGTATTTT. This sequence encodes CASSIPQGGTDTQYF.

The V call is TRBV14, the J call TRBJ2-1; TRBD2 matches 8 bases. The length of the CDR3 is 16 residues. The V gene's germline CDR1 is SGHDN and CDR2 FVKESK. V lost 2 bases and J lost 9; bases outside the gene matches: 12. The CDR3: CASSQRAGATEGEQFF. In DNA, the CDR3 is TGTGCCAGCAGCCAAAGAGCGGGAGCCACGGAGGGTGAGCAGTTCTTC.

This clone was picked up a small number of times. This chain connects TRBV10-3 to TRBJ1-1, with a possible D match to TRBD1 (6 bases). The CDR3 length is 15 residues. Germline assignment: CDR1 ENHRY and CDR2 SYGVKD. V lost 2 bases and J lost 1, with 11 bases in between. The CDR3 bases are TGTGCCATCAGTGAGGCAAAGACAGGGAACACTGAAGCTTTCTTT. Protein product: CAISEAKTGNTEAFF.

The chain carries TRBV15 and TRBJ1-3; no clear D. CDR1 and CDR2 (germline): LNHNV, YYDKDF (reference sequence). The CDR3 length is 16 residues. The V and J ends lost 0 bases and 0 bases respectively, with 9 bases between them. CDR3 residues: CATSRDFGGSGNTIYF. The CDR3 DNA is TGTGCCACCAGCAGAGATTTCGGCGGCTCTGGAAACACCATATATTTT.

V is TRBV7-2 and J is TRBJ2-7; maybe TRBD1 (5 bases). This CDR3 region has 16 residues. Trimming removed 2 bases at V and 0 bases at J, with 14 bases between. Germline assignment: CDR1 SGHTA and CDR2 FQGNSA. CDR3 DNA: TGTGCCAGCAGCTTAAGTCCAGGGCAGGGCTCCTACGAGCAGTACTTC. It encodes CASSLSPGQGSYEQYF.

The rearrangement joins TRBV4-3 to TRBJ1-1; TRBD1 agrees at 7 bases. Germline V gene sequence: CDR1 LGHNA, CDR2 YSLEER. This CDR3 is built from 16 residues. V shed 0 bases, J shed 1 base, and the junction held 5 bases outside the gene matches. The DNA of the CDR3 is TGCGCCAGCAGCCAAGACGAGGGACAGCGGAACACTGAAGCTTTCTTT. Encoded protein: CASSQDEGQRNTEAFF.

J is TRBJ1-4 and V is TRBV6-5, with TRBD1 matching 7 bases. V lost 11 bases, J lost 7 bases, and 4 bases stayed unmatched. The CDR3 consists of 11 residues. Germline assignment: CDR1 MNHEY and CDR2 SVGAGI. CDR3 amino acids: CAGDRAEKLFF. The CDR3 DNA reads TGTGCCGGAGACAGGGCTGAAAAACTGTTTTTT.

The chain combines TRBV6-5 with TRBJ2-7; TRBD1 agrees at 7 bases. Germline V lookup: CDR1 MNHEY, CDR2 SVGAGI. Trimming at V came to 6 bases and at J to 6 bases, leaving 11 bases not matched to a gene. The CDR3 spans 14 residues. The CDR3 DNA sequence: TGTGCCAGCAGCGGCCGAGACAGGGCTGTCGAGCAGTACTTC. It encodes CASSGRDRAVEQYF.

The chain recombines TRBV13 with TRBJ1-6; TRBD1 might be the D (5 bases). V dropped 1 base and J dropped 0 bases, with 10 bases sitting between them. The CDR3 loop spans 17 amino acids. Germline V gives CDR1 PRHDT, CDR2 FYEKMQ (reference sequence). Here the CDR3 reads CASSLDRTSSYNSPLHF. For the CDR3, the DNA is TGTGCCAGCAGCTTAGACAGGACAAGCTCCTATAATTCACCCCTCCACTTT.